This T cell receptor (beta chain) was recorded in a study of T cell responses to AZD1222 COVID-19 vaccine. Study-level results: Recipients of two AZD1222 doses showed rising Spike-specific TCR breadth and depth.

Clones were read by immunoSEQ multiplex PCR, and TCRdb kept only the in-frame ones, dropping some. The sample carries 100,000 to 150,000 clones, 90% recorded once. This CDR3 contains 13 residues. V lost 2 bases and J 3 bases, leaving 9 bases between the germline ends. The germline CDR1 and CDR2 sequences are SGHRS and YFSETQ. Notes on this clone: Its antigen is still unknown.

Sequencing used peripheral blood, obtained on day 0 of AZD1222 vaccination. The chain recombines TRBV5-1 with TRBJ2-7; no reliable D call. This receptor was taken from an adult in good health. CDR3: CASSFSRIYEQYF. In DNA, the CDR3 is TGCGCCAGCAGCTTCTCCCGGATCTACGAGCAGTACTTC.